The present entry profiles one TCR beta chain with its context. Its antigen is as yet unknown. V was clipped by 2 bases and J by 3 bases; unmatched bases: 2. CDR1 is SGHVS and CDR2 is FNYEAQ in the germline V gene. The CDR3 runs 14 residues. This sample was included in a study of shared clonotypes between healthy human individuals. Libraries were prepared by immunoSEQ multiplex PCR; TCRdb keeps only in-frame clonotypes and omits some of them. The sample has 550,000 to 600,000 clones; 95% to 98% are singletons. Terminally differentiated effector memory CD45RA+ cells were left out of the naive CD8 fraction, which was CD45RO-negative and positively selected for CCR7. Participating donors were healthy, HIV-negative adults free of recent acute infections or vaccinations. Study-wide results and caveats: A generally larger estimated richness was seen in naive subsets than in memory subsets.

V is TRBV7-6 and J is TRBJ2-3, with 7 nucleotides matching TRBD1. This sequence originates from a man between 25 and 39 years old in good health. Sequencing was performed on naive CD8+ T cells sorted from blood. CDR3 bases: TGTGCCAGCAGCTTACAGGGGGAGACAGATACGCAGTATTTT. Translating gives CASSLQGETDTQYF.